These T cell receptor beta chains were read from a single sample in a study of naive CD8 T cells in extremely preterm neonates. Repertoires were generated with immunoSEQ multiplex PCR, while TCRdb's copy carries only in-frame clones and drops some. The top ten clones hold 0.36% of a sample with 5,500 to 8,500 clones, about 98% of them seen once. Sequencing used naive CD8+ T cells from blood. The source of these receptors is a human donor in good health. CDR3s include the opening cysteine and the closing phenylalanine or tryptophan. The D gene is left open where the match is weak. The size entry is marked missing in some rows and otherwise reads once, few, many or a size class.

size,D,J,V,CDR3,DNA
few,-,TRBJ2-7,TRBV4-3,CASSQELTPAYEQYF,TGCGCCAGCAGCCAAGAGTTGACACCCGCCTACGAGCAGTACTTC
once,-,TRBJ2-7,TRBV27,CASSFSVVGEQYF,TGTGCCAGCAGCTTTTCGGTGGTTGGCGAGCAGTACTTC
-,-,TRBJ2-7,TRBV21-1,CASSKVNLSILTGDTYEQYF,TGTGCCAGCAGCAAAGTGAATCTTTCGATTCTGACAGGGGACACCTACGAGCAGTACTTC
-,TRBD1,TRBJ1-3,TRBV11-2,CASSSKTGGSYGNTIYF,TGTGCCAGCAGCTCCAAGACAGGGGGTTCGTACGGAAACACCATATATTTT
-,-,TRBJ2-5,TRBV7-7,CASSGQIQETRYF,TGTGCCAGCAGCGGACAGATCCAAGAGACCCGGTACTTC
-,-,TRBJ1-2,TRBV7-2,CASSPTRVNYGYTF,TGTGCCAGCAGCCCCACTAGGGTCAACTATGGCTACACCTTC
-,-,TRBJ1-3,TRBV5-6,CASSLGGDTIYF,TGTGCCAGCAGCTTGGGGGGGGACACCATATATTTT
once,TRBD1,TRBJ1-6,TRBV7-3,CASSSHRGRDSPPHF,TGTGCCAGCAGCTCTCACAGGGGGCGGGATTCACCCCCCCACTTT
-,-,TRBJ2-7,TRBV5-6,CASSLIKYEQYF,TGTGCCAGCAGCTTAATTAAATACGAGCAGTACTTC
-,-,TRBJ1-1,TRBV10-1,CASRTENTEAFF,TGCGCCAGCAGAACAGAGAACACTGAAGCTTTCTTT
-,TRBD1,TRBJ2-7,TRBV29-1,CSAADEGTGVSEQYF,TGCAGCGCCGCGGATGAAGGGACAGGTGTCTCCGAGCAGTACTTC
-,-,TRBJ2-3,TRBV6-5,CASSTGSPPQYF,TGTGCCAGCAGCACGGGGTCCCCCCCACAGTATTTT
-,-,TRBJ1-3,TRBV6-5,CASTYGGPGNTIYF,TGTGCCAGCACCTACGGCGGGCCTGGAAACACCATATATTTT
-,-,TRBJ1-5,TRBV28,CASSLKISQPQHF,TGTGCCAGCAGTTTAAAAATCAGTCAGCCCCAGCATTTT
once,TRBD2,TRBJ2-1,TRBV9,CASSVGGGVSYNEQFF,TGTGCCAGCAGCGTAGGCGGGGGGGTCTCCTACAATGAGCAGTTCTTC
-,TRBD2,TRBJ2-3,TRBV19,CASSIGLAGRGSTDTQYF,TGTGCCAGTAGTATAGGGCTAGCGGGGCGAGGTAGCACAGATACGCAGTATTTT
-,-,TRBJ1-1,TRBV9,CASSVGSPLGSYYEAFF,TGTGCCAGCAGCGTAGGGTCCCCTTTGGGCAGCTATTATGAAGCTTTCTTT
-,-,TRBJ1-2,TRBV19,CASSSIIGQGKNYGYTF,TGTGCCAGTAGTTCTATAATCGGGCAGGGCAAAAACTATGGCTACACCTTC
-,TRBD2,TRBJ2-1,TRBV2,CASSGTSGGRGNEQFF,TGTGCCAGCAGCGGGACTAGCGGGGGTCGAGGTAATGAGCAGTTCTTC
once,TRBD2,TRBJ2-1,TRBV7-8,CASSSGGTTHNEQFF,TGTGCCAGCAGTTCTGGGGGGACTACCCACAATGAGCAGTTCTTC
-,-,TRBJ1-2,TRBV5-1,CASSTGDDSFYGYTF,TGCGCCAGCAGCACTGGAGATGACAGCTTCTATGGCTACACCTTC
-,-,TRBJ1-3,TRBV7-9,CASSLGGLSGNTIYF,TGTGCCAGCAGCTTAGGGGGGCTAAGTGGAAACACCATATATTTT
-,TRBD1,TRBJ2-7,TRBV19,CASSRGQDPYEQYF,TGTGCCAGTAGTAGAGGACAGGACCCCTACGAGCAGTACTTC
-,-,TRBJ1-1,TRBV6-4,CASSERSNTEAFF,TGTGCCAGCAGTGAGAGGAGTAACACTGAAGCTTTCTTT
-,TRBD1,TRBJ2-3,TRBV5-1,CASGGQVPSTDTQYF,TGCGCCAGCGGAGGACAGGTACCAAGCACAGATACGCAGTATTTT
-,TRBD2,TRBJ2-7,TRBV7-6,CASSLAPGTSDEQYF,TGTGCCAGCAGCTTAGCCCCCGGGACTAGCGACGAGCAGTACTTC
-,TRBD1,TRBJ2-7,TRBV5-1,CASSPPRTGGLGNEQYF,TGCGCCAGCAGCCCGCCAAGGACAGGTGGTCTTGGGAACGAGCAGTACTTC
-,-,TRBJ1-5,TRBV5-6,CASSLLRDSNQPQHF,TGTGCCAGCAGCTTGCTCCGGGATAGCAATCAGCCCCAGCATTTT
-,-,TRBJ1-1,TRBV9,CASSVGGGVSTEAFF,TGTGCCAGCAGCGTAGGAGGCGGCGTATCTACTGAAGCTTTCTTT
-,TRBD1,TRBJ1-1,TRBV9,CASSASRRGTGGLNTEAFF,TGTGCCAGCAGCGCCTCACGACGTGGGACAGGGGGATTGAACACTGAAGCTTTCTTT
-,TRBD1,TRBJ1-1,TRBV28,CASSLGAGGFGTEAFF,TGTGCCAGCAGTTTGGGGGCAGGGGGCTTCGGCACTGAAGCTTTCTTT
-,TRBD1,TRBJ1-1,TRBV7-2,CASSPMGQGGTEAFF,TGTGCCAGCAGCCCGATGGGACAGGGGGGAACTGAAGCTTTCTTT
once,-,TRBJ2-7,TRBV10-3,CAISEGQTRTYEQYF,TGTGCCATCAGTGAGGGACAGACAAGAACCTACGAGCAGTACTTC
once,TRBD1,TRBJ2-1,TRBV5-1,CASSPTIDRGRPYNEQFF,TGCGCCAGCAGCCCGACTATCGACAGGGGGCGACCCTACAATGAGCAGTTCTTC
-,-,TRBJ1-2,TRBV7-2,CASRLGTVDGYTF,TGTGCCAGCAGACTTGGGACTGTCGATGGCTACACCTTC
-,TRBD2,TRBJ2-3,TRBV7-8,CASSLARLSGGNTDTQYF,TGTGCCAGCAGCTTAGCACGGCTTAGCGGGGGGAACACAGATACGCAGTATTTT
-,-,TRBJ1-5,TRBV13,CASSNGQLNQPQHF,TGTGCCAGCAGCAACGGACAGCTCAATCAGCCCCAGCATTTT
-,-,TRBJ1-3,TRBV29-1,CSFTGDGNTIYF,TGCAGCTTCACAGGAGATGGAAACACCATATATTTT
-,TRBD1,TRBJ2-7,TRBV18,CASSLRPGGYEQYF,TGTGCCAGCTCACTCCGGCCAGGGGGCTACGAGCAGTACTTC
once,-,TRBJ2-5,TRBV5-6,CASTNEGDQETQYF,TGTGCCAGCACAAACGAGGGGGATCAAGAGACCCAGTACTTC
-,-,TRBJ1-1,TRBV6-8,CASSTARAGLNTEAFF,TGTGCCAGCAGTACGGCCCGGGCAGGGCTGAACACTGAAGCTTTCTTT
once,TRBD1,TRBJ2-6,TRBV29-1,CSVASGQGFGANVLTF,TGCAGCGTTGCGTCGGGACAGGGGTTTGGGGCCAACGTCCTGACTTTC
-,-,TRBJ2-3,TRBV6-1,CASSEEKVEDTQYF,TGTGCCAGCAGTGAAGAGAAGGTGGAGGATACGCAGTATTTT
-,TRBD2,TRBJ2-3,TRBV9,CASSGGGGTDTQYF,TGTGCCAGCAGCGGCGGGGGGGGAACAGATACGCAGTATTTT